This TCR beta chain was observed in a study of OX40 agonist ivuxolimab in advanced cancers. As for the study in general: Patients achieving partial responses numbered three: one hepatocellular carcinoma case and two cutaneous melanoma cases.

In germline, CDR1 is GTSNPN, CDR2 SVGIG (reference sequence). V gave up 4 bases and J gave up 1 base, with 11 bases separating them. This CDR3 comprises 13 residues. The repertoire was sequenced with immunoSEQ multiplex PCR; TCRdb's copy has only in-frame clones and lacks some. The sample has fewer than 120,000 clones, approximately 89% seen once. This sequence originates from an adult with an advanced solid tumor such as melanoma, head and neck, liver or kidney cancer. The sample in question was CD4+ or CD8+ T cells sorted from blood, obtained in a trial of the OX40 agonist ivuxolimab. V usage is TRBV30 and J usage is TRBJ2-7; D perhaps matches TRBD1 (6 bases). The chain's CDR3 is CAWIGDNSYEQYF. The CDR3 nucleotides read TGTGCCTGGATCGGGGACAATTCCTACGAGCAGTACTTC.